The 6 T cell receptor beta chains in this list originate from one sample, sequenced in a study of Tregs in tolerant kidney transplant recipients. Using immunoSEQ multiplex PCR, the repertoire was profiled, and TCRdb retains in-frame clones only, with some absent. The sample yields 200,000 to 300,000 clones, roughly four fifths seen once. Specimen: CD4+ T cells from blood. The receptors were gathered from a human donor in good health.

This clone has only one observation. Other DNA sequences in the same sample also yield this CDR3. The chain carries TRBV19 and TRBJ1-1; D is undetermined. Germline loops: CDR1 LNHDA, CDR2 SQIVND (reference sequence). The CDR3 covers 13 residues. V gave up 3 bases and J gave up 1 base, with 6 bases separating them. The CDR3 nucleotides are TGTGCCAGTAGTATCGGACGGAACACTGAAGCTTTCTTT. This encodes CASSIGRNTEAFF.

The rearrangement uses TRBV12-5 and TRBJ1-1, with TRBD1 matching over 8 bases. The trim removed 6 bases at V and 10 bases at J, leaving 7 bases unmatched. CDR1 is LGHNT and CDR2 is FRNRAP in the germline V gene. CDR3 length: 12 amino acids. CDR3 loop: CASGPGQGAAFF. The CDR3 DNA is TGTGCTAGTGGACCCGGACAGGGCGCAGCTTTCTTT.

V usage is TRBV4-2 and J usage is TRBJ1-3; D gene unclear. The V gene lost 0 bases and the J gene lost 2 bases, with 8 bases spanning the gap. Germline V gene data show CDR1 as LGHNA and CDR2 as YNFKEQ. The CDR3 has 15 amino acids. The CDR3 is CASSQDRRTGNTIYF. The CDR3 DNA follows: TGTGCCAGCAGCCAAGACAGGAGGACTGGAAACACCATATATTTT.

This rearrangement joins TRBV5-1 to TRBJ1-3; D gene uncertain. This CDR3 region has 13 residues. The germline CDR1 and CDR2 sequences are SGHRS and YFSETQ. V was pared by 3 bases and J by 3 bases, with 7 bases between. The CDR3 DNA reads as TGCGCCAGCAGCTCGTTGCTTGGAAACACCATATATTTT. Amino acids: CASSSLLGNTIYF.

This clone appeared a single time. The rearrangement uses TRBV7-8 and TRBJ1-2; 7 bases fit TRBD1. The CDR3 extends over 16 amino acids. CDR1 is SGHVS, CDR2 FQNEAQ, per germline. V lost 5 bases to trimming and J lost 4 bases; unmatched junction nucleotides: 13. The DNA for the CDR3 is TGTGCCAGCAGCCCTCTCCGGGACAGCGTTATCTATGGCTACACCTTC. Protein product: CASSPLRDSVIYGYTF.

This clone was seen just once. Relative to the germline gene, one junction end is altered; a read error may explain this. Other DNA sequences within the sample encode an identical CDR3. This chain uses TRBV19 with TRBJ1-1; 7 bases map to TRBD1. Germline loops: CDR1 LNHDA, CDR2 SQIVND (reference sequence). This CDR3 has 13 residues. CDR3 coding DNA: TGTGCCAGCTGGGACAGATGGAACACTGAGGCTTTCTTT. Residues: CASWDRWNTEAFF. Based on the CDR3 plus reference TRBV19 and TRBJ1-1, the full variable domain is DGGITQSPKYLFRKEGQNVTLSCEQNLNHDAMYWYRQDPGQGLRLIYYSQIVNDFQKGDIAEGYSVSREKKESFPLTVTSAQKNPTAFYLCASWDRWNTEAFFGQGTRLTVV.